The T cell receptor beta chain under discussion was sequenced for a study of response to subunit inactivated influenza vaccine. TCRdb passed the RT-PCR reads through MiXCR, listing each CDR3 protein once. The table records about 520,000 distinct CDR3 sequences, roughly 25% of them present only once. V was clipped by 3 bases and J by 6 bases, with 13 bases between them. Germline V lookup: CDR1 DFQATT, CDR2 SNEGSKA (reference sequence). The CDR3 runs to 13 residues. The V gene is TRBV20-1, the J gene TRBJ2-3; D call uncertain. This sequence originates from a man aged 45-65 years who received an inactivated influenza vaccine. The material was CD4+ T cells sorted from PBMCs, obtained 5 to 6 days after vaccination. The chain's CDR3 is CSASGKPADTQYF. DNA for the CDR3: TGCAGTGCTAGCGGAAAGCCGGCGGATACGCAGTATTTT.